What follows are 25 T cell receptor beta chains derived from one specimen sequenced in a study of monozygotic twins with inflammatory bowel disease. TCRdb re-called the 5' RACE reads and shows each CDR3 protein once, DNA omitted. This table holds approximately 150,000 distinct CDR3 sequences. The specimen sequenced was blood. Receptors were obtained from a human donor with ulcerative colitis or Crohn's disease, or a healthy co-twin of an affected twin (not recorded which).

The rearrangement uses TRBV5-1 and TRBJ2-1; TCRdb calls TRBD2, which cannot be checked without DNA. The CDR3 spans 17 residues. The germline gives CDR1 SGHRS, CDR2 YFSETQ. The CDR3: CASSIRLAGGRVNEQFF.

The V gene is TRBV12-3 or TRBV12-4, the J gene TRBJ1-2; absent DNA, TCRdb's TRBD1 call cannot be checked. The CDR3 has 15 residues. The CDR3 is CASSFVTGLDYGYTF.

CDR3 loop: CASSPLRESKNIQYF. The chain is built from TRBV18 and TRBJ2-4; TCRdb selects TRBD1, and the lack of DNA leaves this call unchecked. The CDR3 runs 15 residues. Germline assignment: CDR1 KGHSH and CDR2 LQKENI.

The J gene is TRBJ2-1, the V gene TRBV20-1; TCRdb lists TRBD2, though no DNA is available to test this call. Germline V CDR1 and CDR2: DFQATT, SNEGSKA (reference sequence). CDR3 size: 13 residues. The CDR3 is CTGTSGSYNEQFF.

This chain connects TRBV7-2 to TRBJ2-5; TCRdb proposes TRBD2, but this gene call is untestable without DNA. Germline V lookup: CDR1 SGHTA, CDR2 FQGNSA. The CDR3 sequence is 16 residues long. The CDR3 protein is CASSPLGAGYQETQYF.

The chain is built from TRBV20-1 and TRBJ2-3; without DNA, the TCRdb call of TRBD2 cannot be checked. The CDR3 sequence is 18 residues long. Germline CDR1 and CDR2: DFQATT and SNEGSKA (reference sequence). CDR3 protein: CSASALLGSGGAADTQYF.

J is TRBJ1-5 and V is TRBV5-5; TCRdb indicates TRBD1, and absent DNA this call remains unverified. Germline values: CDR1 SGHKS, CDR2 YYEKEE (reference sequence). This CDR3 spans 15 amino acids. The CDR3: CASSTGQGAGQPQHF.

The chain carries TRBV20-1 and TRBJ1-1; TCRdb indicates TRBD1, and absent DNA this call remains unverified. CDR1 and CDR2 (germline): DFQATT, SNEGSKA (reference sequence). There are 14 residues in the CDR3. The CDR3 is CSASRGRGDTEAFF.

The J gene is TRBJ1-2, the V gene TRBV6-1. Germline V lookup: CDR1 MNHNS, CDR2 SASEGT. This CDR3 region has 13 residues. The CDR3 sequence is CASKQGRDYGYTF.

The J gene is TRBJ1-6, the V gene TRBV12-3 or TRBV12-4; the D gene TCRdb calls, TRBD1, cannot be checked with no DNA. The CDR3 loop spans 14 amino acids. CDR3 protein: CASSRDSSNSPLHF.

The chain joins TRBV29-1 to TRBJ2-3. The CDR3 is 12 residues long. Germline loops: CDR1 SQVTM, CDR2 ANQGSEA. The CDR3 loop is CSVEVQYDTQYF.

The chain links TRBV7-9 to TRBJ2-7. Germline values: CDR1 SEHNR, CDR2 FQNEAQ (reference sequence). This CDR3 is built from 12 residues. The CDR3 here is CASSFMYNEQYF.

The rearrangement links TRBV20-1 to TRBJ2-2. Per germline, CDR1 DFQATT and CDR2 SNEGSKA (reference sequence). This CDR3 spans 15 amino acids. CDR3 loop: CSARGVLANTGELFF.

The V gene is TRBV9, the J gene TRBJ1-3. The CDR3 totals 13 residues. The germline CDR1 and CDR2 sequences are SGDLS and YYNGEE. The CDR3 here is CASTVNSGNTIYF.

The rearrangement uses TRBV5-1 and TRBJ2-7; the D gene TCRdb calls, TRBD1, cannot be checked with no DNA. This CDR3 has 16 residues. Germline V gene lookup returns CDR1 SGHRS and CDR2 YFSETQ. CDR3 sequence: CASSLVGGTASYEQYF.

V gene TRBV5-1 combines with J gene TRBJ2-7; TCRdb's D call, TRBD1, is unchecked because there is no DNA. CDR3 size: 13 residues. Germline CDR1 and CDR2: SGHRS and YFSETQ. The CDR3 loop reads CASSFPGGYEQYF.

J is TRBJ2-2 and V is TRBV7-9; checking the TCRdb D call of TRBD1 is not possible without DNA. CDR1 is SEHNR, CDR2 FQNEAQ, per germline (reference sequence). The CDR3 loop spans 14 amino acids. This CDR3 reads CAPHKGVTTGELFF.

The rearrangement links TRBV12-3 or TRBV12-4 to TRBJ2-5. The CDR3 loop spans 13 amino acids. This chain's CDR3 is CASSLWPEETQYF.

CDR3 in amino acids: CASTDTGKETQYF. J is TRBJ2-5 and V is TRBV19; TCRdb's D call, TRBD1, is unchecked because there is no DNA. The germline gives CDR1 LNHDA, CDR2 SQIVND (reference sequence). CDR3 length: 13 amino acids.

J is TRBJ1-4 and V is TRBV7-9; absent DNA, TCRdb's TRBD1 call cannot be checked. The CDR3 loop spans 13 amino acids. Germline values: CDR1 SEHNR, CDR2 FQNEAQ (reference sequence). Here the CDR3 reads CASSRGQSEKLFF.

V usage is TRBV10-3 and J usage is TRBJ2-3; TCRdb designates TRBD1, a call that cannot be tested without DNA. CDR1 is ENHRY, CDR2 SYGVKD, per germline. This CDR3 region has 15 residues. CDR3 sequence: CAISETDRGADTQYF.

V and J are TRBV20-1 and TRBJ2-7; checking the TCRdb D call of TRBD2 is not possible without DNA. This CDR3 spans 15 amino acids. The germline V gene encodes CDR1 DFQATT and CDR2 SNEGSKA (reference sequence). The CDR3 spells CSARDGETRAREQHF.

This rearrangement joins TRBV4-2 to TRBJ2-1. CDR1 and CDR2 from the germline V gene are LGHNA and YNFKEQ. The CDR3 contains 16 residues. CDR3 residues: CASSQERTTYCNEQFF.

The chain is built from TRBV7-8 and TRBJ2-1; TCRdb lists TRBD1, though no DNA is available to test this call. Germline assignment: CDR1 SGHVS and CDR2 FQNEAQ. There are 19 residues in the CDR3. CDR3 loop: CASSSRLTTAGVPYNEQFF.

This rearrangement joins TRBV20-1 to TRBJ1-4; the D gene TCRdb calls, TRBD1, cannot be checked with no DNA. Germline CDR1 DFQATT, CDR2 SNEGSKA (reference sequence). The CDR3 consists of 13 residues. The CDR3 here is CSARGGAEEKLFF.